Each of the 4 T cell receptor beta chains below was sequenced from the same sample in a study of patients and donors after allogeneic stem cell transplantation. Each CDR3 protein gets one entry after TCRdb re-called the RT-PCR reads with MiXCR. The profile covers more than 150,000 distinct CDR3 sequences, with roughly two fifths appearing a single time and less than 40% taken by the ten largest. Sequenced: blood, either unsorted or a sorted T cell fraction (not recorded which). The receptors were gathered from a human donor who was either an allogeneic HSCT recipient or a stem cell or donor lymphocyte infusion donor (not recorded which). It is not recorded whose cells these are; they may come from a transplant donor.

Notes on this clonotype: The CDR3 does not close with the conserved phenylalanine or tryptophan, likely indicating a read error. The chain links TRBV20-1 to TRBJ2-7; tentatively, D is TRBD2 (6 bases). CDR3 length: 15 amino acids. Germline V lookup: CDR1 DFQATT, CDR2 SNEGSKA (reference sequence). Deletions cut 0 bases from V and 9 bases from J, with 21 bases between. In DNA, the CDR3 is TGCAGTGCTAGAGAGGAGGGGTTGATGGTCTTGGGGCAGTACTTA. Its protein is CSAREEGLMVLGQYL.

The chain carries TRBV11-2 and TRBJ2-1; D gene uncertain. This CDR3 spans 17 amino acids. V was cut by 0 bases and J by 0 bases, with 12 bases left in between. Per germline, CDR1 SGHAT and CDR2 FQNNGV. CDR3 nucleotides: TGTGCCAGCAGCTTAGATCTGAGAAGAAGCTCCTACAATGAGCAGTTCTTC. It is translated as CASSLDLRRSSYNEQFF.

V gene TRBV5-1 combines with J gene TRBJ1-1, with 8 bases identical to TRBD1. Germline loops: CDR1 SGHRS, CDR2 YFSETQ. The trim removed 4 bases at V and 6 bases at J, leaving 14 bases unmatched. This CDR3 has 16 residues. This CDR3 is CASSAGQEGFIAEAFF. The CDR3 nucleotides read TGCGCCAGCAGCGCGGGACAGGAGGGTTTCATAGCTGAAGCTTTCTTT.

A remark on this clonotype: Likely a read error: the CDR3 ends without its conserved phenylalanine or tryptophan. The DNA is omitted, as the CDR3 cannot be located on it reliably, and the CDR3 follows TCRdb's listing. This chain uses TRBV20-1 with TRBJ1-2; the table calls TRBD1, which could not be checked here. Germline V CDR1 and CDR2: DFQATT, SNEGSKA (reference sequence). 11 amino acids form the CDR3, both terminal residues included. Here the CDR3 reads CSAPSDRGIEI.